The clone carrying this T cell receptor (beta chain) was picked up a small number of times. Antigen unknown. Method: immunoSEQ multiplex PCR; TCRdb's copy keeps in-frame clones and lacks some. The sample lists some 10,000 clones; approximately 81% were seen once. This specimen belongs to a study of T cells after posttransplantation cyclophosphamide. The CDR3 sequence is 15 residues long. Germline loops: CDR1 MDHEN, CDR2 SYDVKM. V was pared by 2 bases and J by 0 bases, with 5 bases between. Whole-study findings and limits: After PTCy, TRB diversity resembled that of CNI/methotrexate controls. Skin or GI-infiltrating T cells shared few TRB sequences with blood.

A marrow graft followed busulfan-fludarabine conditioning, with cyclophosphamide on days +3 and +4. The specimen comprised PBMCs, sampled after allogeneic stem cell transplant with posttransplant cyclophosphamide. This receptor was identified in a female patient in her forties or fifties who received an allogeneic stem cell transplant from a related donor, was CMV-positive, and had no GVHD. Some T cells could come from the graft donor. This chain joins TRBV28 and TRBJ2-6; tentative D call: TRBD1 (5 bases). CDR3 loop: CASSLQGSGANVLTF. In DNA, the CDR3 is TGTGCCAGCAGTTTACAGGGCTCTGGGGCCAACGTCCTGACTTTC.